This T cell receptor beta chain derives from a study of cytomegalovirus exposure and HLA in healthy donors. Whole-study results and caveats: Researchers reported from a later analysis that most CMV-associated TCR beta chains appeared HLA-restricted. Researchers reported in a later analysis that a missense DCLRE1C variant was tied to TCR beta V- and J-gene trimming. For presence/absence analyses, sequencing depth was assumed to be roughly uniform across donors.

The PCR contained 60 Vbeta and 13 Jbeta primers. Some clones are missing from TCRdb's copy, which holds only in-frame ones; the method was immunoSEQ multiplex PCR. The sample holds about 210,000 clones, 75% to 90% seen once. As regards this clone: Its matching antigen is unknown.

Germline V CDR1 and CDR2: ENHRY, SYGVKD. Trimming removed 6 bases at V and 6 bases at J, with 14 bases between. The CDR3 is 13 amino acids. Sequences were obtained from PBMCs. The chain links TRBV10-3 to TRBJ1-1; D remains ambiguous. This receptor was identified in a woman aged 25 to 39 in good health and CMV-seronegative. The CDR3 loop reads CAIRGVGMAEAFF. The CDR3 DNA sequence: TGTGCCATCAGGGGAGTGGGGATGGCTGAAGCTTTCTTT.